Presented here are 30 T cell receptor beta chains from one specimen sequenced in a study of blood T cell repertoires in COVID-19. Here immunoSEQ multiplex PCR was the method, and the copy in TCRdb shows in-frame clones only, minus some. The sample lists approximately 80,000 clones; 60% to 75% were seen once. Sequencing was performed on peripheral blood. These receptors were collected from a man aged 50 to 60 with active or convalescent COVID-19.

The sample holds a few counts of this clone. The chain combines TRBV19 with TRBJ2-3, with 8 bases matching TRBD1. This CDR3 spans 14 amino acids. Germline V gives CDR1 LNHDA, CDR2 SQIVND (reference sequence). With V trimmed by 6 bases and J by 8 bases, 10 bases remained unmatched. CDR3 nucleotides: TGTGCCAGTAGAGTCGCAGGGGGCCTTCGTACGCAGTATTTT. Translating it yields CASRVAGGLRTQYF.

V usage is TRBV19 and J usage is TRBJ1-4; D is possibly TRBD1 (6 bases). Germline CDR1 reads LNHDA; CDR2 reads SQIVND (reference sequence). V was clipped by 5 bases and J by 7 bases, with 14 bases between them. This CDR3 spans 14 amino acids. CDR3 coding DNA: TGTGCCAGTAGTTTTTACAGGGCGAGTGAAAAACTGTTTTTT. It codes for CASSFYRASEKLFF.

This clone was seen a handful of times. This chain connects TRBV27 to TRBJ2-3; D is perhaps TRBD2 (6 bases). The CDR3 runs to 16 residues. The V gene lost 1 base and the J gene lost 5 bases, with 16 bases spanning the gap. Looked up from germline, CDR1 is MNHEY and CDR2 is SMNVEV (reference sequence). The CDR3 loop is CASSLWDAGGGDTQYF. The CDR3, as DNA: TGTGCCAGCAGTTTATGGGACGCCGGGGGTGGAGATACGCAGTATTTT.

The chain couples TRBV6-2 or TRBV6-3 to TRBJ1-2; 7 positions agree with TRBD1. V lost 5 bases to trimming and J lost 4 bases; unmatched junction nucleotides: 13. The germline V gene has CDR1 MNHEY and CDR2 SVGEGT. The CDR3 consists of 16 residues. The CDR3 protein is CASSGGRTGRGYGYTF. The CDR3 nucleotides read TGTGCCAGCAGTGGCGGACGGACAGGAAGAGGCTATGGCTACACCTTC.

The chain links TRBV7-9 to TRBJ1-1; D ambiguous. Germline CDR1 SEHNR, CDR2 FQNEAQ (reference sequence). The V end was cut by 7 bases, the J end by 0 bases, with 12 bases between. This CDR3 is 14 amino acids long. The CDR3 DNA sequence: TGTGCCAGCACCTCCCAGCGGATGAACACTGAAGCTTTCTTT. Its translation is CASTSQRMNTEAFF.

V and J are TRBV27 and TRBJ1-3; D might be TRBD1 (5 bases). The CDR3 loop spans 16 amino acids. Trimming removed 7 bases at V and 4 bases at J, with 20 bases between. Germline V CDR1 and CDR2: MNHEY, SMNVEV (reference sequence). DNA of the CDR3: TGTGCCAGCACCTTGACAGCTCCAACGACCGGAAACACCATATATTTT. Its translation: CASTLTAPTTGNTIYF.

This chain joins TRBV19 and TRBJ2-5; 8 bases match TRBD1. The CDR3 consists of 16 residues. The junction had 12 bases not matched to a gene; V was cut back by 5 bases and J by 4 bases. In germline, CDR1 is LNHDA, CDR2 SQIVND (reference sequence). CDR3: CASSGRTGYPLETQYF. DNA of the CDR3: TGTGCCAGTAGTGGAAGGACAGGGTATCCTCTAGAGACCCAGTACTTC.

The CDR3 spells CASSSTTSSAGELFF. CDR3 DNA sequence: TGTGCCAGCAGCTCCACGACTAGTTCGGCCGGGGAGCTGTTTTTT. The J gene is TRBJ2-2, the V gene TRBV7-2; TRBD2 is a possible D gene (6 bases). Deletions cut 4 bases from V and 6 bases from J, with 15 bases between. The CDR3 totals 15 residues. The germline V gene has CDR1 SGHTA and CDR2 FQGNSA.

The rearrangement links TRBV7-6 to TRBJ2-1; maybe TRBD2 (6 bases). V was cut by 5 bases and J by 7 bases, with 9 bases left in between. CDR1 and CDR2 (germline): SGHVS, FNYEAQ. The CDR3 covers 12 residues. Here the CDR3 DNA reads TGTGCCAGCAGCCCTGGGGGGAATGAGCAGTTCTTC. Translating gives CASSPGGNEQFF.

This rearrangement joins TRBV19 to TRBJ2-2; 15 positions agree with TRBD2. Germline CDR1 and CDR2: LNHDA and SQIVND (reference sequence). The CDR3 is 18 residues long. V trimming: 5 bases; J trimming: 0 bases; junction bases outside the gene matches: 4. The CDR3, as DNA: TGTGCCAGTAGTTACCGGACTAGCGGGGGGGCGAACACCGGGGAGCTGTTTTTT. The encoded protein is CASSYRTSGGANTGELFF. The full variable domain, completed using reference TRBV19 and TRBJ2-2, is DGGITQSPKYLFRKEGQNVTLSCEQNLNHDAMYWYRQDPGQGLRLIYYSQIVNDFQKGDIAEGYSVSREKKESFPLTVTSAQKNPTAFYLCASSYRTSGGANTGELFFGEGSRLTVL.

CDR3 nucleotide sequence: TGTGCCGGGACTAGCGGGGAGTACAATGAGCAGTTCTTC. This codes for CAGTSGEYNEQFF. The chain recombines TRBV2 with TRBJ2-1; TRBD2 aligns across 13 bases. The CDR3 runs 13 residues. J gave up 4 bases and V 11 bases, and 2 bases lay outside the gene matches. Germline lookup yields CDR1 SNHLY and CDR2 FYNNEI.

V usage is TRBV18 and J usage is TRBJ1-6; TRBD1 aligns across 12 bases. The CDR3 runs to 18 residues. Germline V CDR1 and CDR2: KGHSH, LQKENI. After removal of 3 bases from V and 5 bases from J, the junction contained 8 bases not matched to a gene. The CDR3 region has the DNA TGTGCCAGCTCACCCGGGACAGGGGGCTTCGGAAATAATTCACCCCTCCACTTT. Amino acid sequence: CASSPGTGGFGNNSPLHF.

This chain uses TRBV7-3 with TRBJ2-5; 7 positions match TRBD1. J lost 5 bases, V lost 5 bases, and 5 bases had no gene match. This CDR3 spans 13 amino acids. CDR1 and CDR2 (germline): SGHTA, FQGTGA. The CDR3 DNA sequence: TGTGCCAGCAGCCAGGGGGATAGGGAGACCCAGTACTTC. Translation: CASSQGDRETQYF.

The gene calls are TRBV18 and TRBJ2-7, with 9 bases lining up with TRBD1. CDR1 is KGHSH, CDR2 LQKENI, per germline. This CDR3 contains 15 residues. The V gene end was trimmed by 3 bases and the J gene end by 2 bases; junction bases not matched to a gene: 5. The DNA of the CDR3 is TGTGCCAGCTCACCCGACAGGGGGTTAACCTACGAGCAGTACTTC. It translates to CASSPDRGLTYEQYF.

The rearrangement links TRBV18 to TRBJ2-3; 7 bases are a match to TRBD2. Trimming removed 5 bases from V and 5 bases from J; junction bases left unmatched: 7. This CDR3 has 14 residues. Germline assignment: CDR1 KGHSH and CDR2 LQKENI. The CDR3 coding sequence is TGTGCCAGCTCATCCCGACTAGCCGGAGATACGCAGTATTTT. Translation gives CASSSRLAGDTQYF. The full variable domain, completed using reference TRBV18 and TRBJ2-3, is NAGVMQNPRHLVRRRGQEARLRCSPMKGHSHVYWYRQLPEEGLKFMVYLQKENIIDESGMPKERFSAEFPKEGPSILRIQQVVRGDSAAYFCASSSRLAGDTQYFGPGTRLTVL.

The gene calls are TRBV6-1 and TRBJ1-2; the D gene is possibly TRBD1 (6 bases). CDR1 is MNHNS, CDR2 SASEGT, per germline. V gave up 2 bases and J gave up 7 bases, with 11 bases separating them. There are 13 residues in the CDR3. CDR3 nucleotides: TGTGCCAGCAGTGAAAACAGGGATCGTGGCTACACCTTC. This codes for CASSENRDRGYTF.

V is TRBV13 and J is TRBJ1-2, with TRBD1 matching over 8 bases. This CDR3 spans 14 amino acids. Germline lookup yields CDR1 PRHDT and CDR2 FYEKMQ (reference sequence). The V segment lost 3 bases and the J segment 4 bases; nucleotides outside the gene matches: 4. This CDR3 is CASSFRGLRYGYTF. DNA of the CDR3: TGTGCCAGCAGCTTCAGGGGGCTCCGCTATGGCTACACCTTC.

V usage is TRBV5-1 and J usage is TRBJ1-1; 9 bases are a match to TRBD1. CDR3 size: 16 residues. Germline V gives CDR1 SGHRS, CDR2 YFSETQ. The V segment lost 5 bases and the J segment 5 bases; nucleotides outside the gene matches: 13. Written as DNA, the CDR3 is TGCGCCAGCAGTCCCGGGACAGGGACGTTCTATACTGAAGCTTTCTTT. Translated: CASSPGTGTFYTEAFF.

This chain links TRBV30 with TRBJ1-1; D gene ambiguous. Germline lookup yields CDR1 GTSNPN and CDR2 SVGIG (reference sequence). The V end was cut by 0 bases, the J end by 1 base, with 6 bases between. There are 13 residues in the CDR3. CDR3 bases: TGTGCCTGGAGTGTAGTAGAGAACACTGAAGCTTTCTTT. Translated, it gives CAWSVVENTEAFF.

As for this clone: The junction differs from germline at one of its ends, possibly a read error. The chain combines TRBV10-3 with TRBJ2-7; 9 nucleotides align to TRBD2. The CDR3 sequence is 13 residues long. Germline V CDR1 and CDR2: ENHRY, SYGVKD. The CDR3 DNA reads as TGTGCCATTAGTGGGGGGACTAGCAACGAGCAGTACTTC. Protein product: CAISGGTSNEQYF.

The V call is TRBV14, the J call TRBJ2-3; possibly TRBD2 for D (6 bases). The V end lost 5 bases, the J end lost 2 bases, and 17 bases lay between the germline ends. CDR1 and CDR2 (germline): SGHDN, FVKESK. CDR3 length equals 16 residues. Written as DNA, the CDR3 is TGTGCCAGCAGCTCTCATGGAGGGACTTACACAGATACGCAGTATTTT. Its translation: CASSSHGGTYTDTQYF. The variable domain in full, completed from reference TRBV14 and TRBJ2-3, reads EAGVTQFPSHSVIEKGQTVTLRCDPISGHDNLYWYRRVMGKEIKFLLHFVKESKQDESGMPNNRFLAERTGGTYSTLKVQPAELEDSGVYFCASSSHGGTYTDTQYFGPGTRLTVL.

This chain uses TRBV7-9 with TRBJ2-1; D gene unclear. The CDR3 is made up of 11 amino acids. V shed 9 bases and J shed 5 bases, with 8 bases lying between them. In germline, CDR1 is SEHNR, CDR2 FQNEAQ (reference sequence). CDR3 sequence: CARNLDNEQFF. Written as DNA, the CDR3 is TGTGCCAGAAACTTGGACAATGAGCAGTTCTTC.

The rearrangement joins TRBV13 to TRBJ2-1; D possibly corresponds to TRBD1 (5 bases). CDR1 is PRHDT, CDR2 FYEKMQ, per germline (reference sequence). V gave up 5 bases and J gave up 11 bases, with 10 bases separating them. The CDR3 sequence is 11 residues long. The CDR3 DNA reads as TGTGCCAGCAGCATAGCAGGGCAGCAGTTCTTC. It yields the protein CASSIAGQQFF.

The chain employs TRBV9 and TRBJ2-4, with D tentatively TRBD1 (5 bases). V was pared by 0 bases and J by 0 bases, with 10 bases between. CDR3 size: 16 residues. The germline CDR1 and CDR2 sequences are SGDLS and YYNGEE. The CDR3 DNA reads as TGTGCCAGCAGCGTAGAGCAGGGCCTAGCCAAAAACATTCAGTACTTC. This sequence encodes CASSVEQGLAKNIQYF.

This clone was seen once. V gene TRBV7-9 combines with J gene TRBJ2-7, with D possibly matching TRBD2 (6 bases). The CDR3 loop spans 16 amino acids. Germline CDR1 is SEHNR and CDR2 is FQNEAQ (reference sequence). The germline V and J ends were trimmed by 1 base and 3 bases, with 16 bases remaining between them. CDR3 sequence (DNA): TGTGCCAGCAGCTTAGGAGCGGGCGACTACCGCTACGAGCAGTACTTC. The encoded protein is CASSLGAGDYRYEQYF.

This CDR3 is CASSLQGGPNTEAFF. The CDR3 nucleotides read TGTGCCAGCAGCTTACAGGGTGGTCCGAACACTGAAGCTTTCTTT. The chain is built from TRBV7-9 and TRBJ1-1; maybe TRBD1 (5 bases). CDR3 length equals 15 residues. Trimming took 2 bases from V and 1 from J, leaving 11 bases between them. Germline loops: CDR1 SEHNR, CDR2 FQNEAQ (reference sequence).

CDR3 in amino acids: CASSLFTGSGANVLTF. The CDR3 nucleotides read TGTGCCAGCAGTTTATTTACAGGGTCTGGGGCCAACGTCCTGACTTTC. V is TRBV6-6 and J is TRBJ2-6, with D maybe TRBD1 (6 bases). Germline CDR1 is MNHNY and CDR2 is SVGAGI (reference sequence). This CDR3 spans 16 amino acids. Between the trimmed V and J ends, which lost 4 bases and 1 base, there was a span of 11 bases.

The chain couples TRBV6-4 to TRBJ1-2; D remains ambiguous. Trimming pared 0 bases from V and 0 bases from J, leaving 11 bases between. The CDR3 is 16 amino acids. Germline loops: CDR1 MRHNA, CDR2 SNTAGT. CDR3 coding DNA: TGTGCCAGCAGTGACTCTTTCAGACAAGCTAACTATGGCTACACCTTC. Translation gives CASSDSFRQANYGYTF.

CDR3 loop: CASTGRGIPYEQYF. The CDR3 DNA reads as TGTGCCAGTACCGGGAGAGGTATACCCTACGAGCAGTACTTC. This chain connects TRBV19 to TRBJ2-7, with TRBD2 as a possible D gene (6 bases). Between the trimmed V and J ends, which lost 7 bases and 2 bases, there was a span of 15 bases. CDR1 LNHDA and CDR2 SQIVND come from the germline V gene (reference sequence). This CDR3 spans 14 amino acids.

The rearrangement joins TRBV10-3 to TRBJ2-7; TRBD1 aligns across 9 bases. This CDR3 spans 14 amino acids. Looked up from germline, CDR1 is ENHRY and CDR2 is SYGVKD. Losses at the gene ends were 4 bases for V and 4 bases for J; bases not matched to a gene: 5. Here the CDR3 reads CAISGTGVGYEQYF. CDR3 coding DNA: TGTGCCATCAGTGGGACAGGGGTAGGATACGAGCAGTACTTC.